This T cell receptor beta chain was obtained from a study of T cell responses to AZD1222 COVID-19 vaccine. This CDR3 region has 15 residues. Germline CDR1 and CDR2: MNHEY and SVGAGI. Details on this clone: The antigen is undetermined. Its ends do not fully match the called genes, so a read error is possible.

Study conclusions and caveats: Possibly, clonal diversity was underestimated; donors were largely white British and included more females.

Profiling relied on immunoSEQ multiplex PCR, and the TCRdb table lists in-frame clones only, not all of them. The sample includes approximately 190,000 clones, approximately 90% seen only once; the top ten take 3.5% to 4%. V usage is TRBV6-5 and J usage is TRBJ2-4, with TRBD2 identical over 13 bases. The specimen comprised peripheral blood, sampled 28 days after the second dose of the MenACWY control vaccine. The receptor's source is an adult who received the MenACWY meningococcal vaccine as a control. The CDR3 protein is CASNPGLAGATLGDF. As DNA, the CDR3 is TGTGCCAGCAATCCAGGACTAGCGGGAGCTACCCTAGGGGACTTC.